This T cell receptor beta chain emerged from a study of cytomegalovirus exposure and HLA in healthy donors. Both 60 Vbeta primers and 13 Jbeta primers went into the PCR. Generated by immunoSEQ multiplex PCR, the TCRdb table keeps only in-frame clones and is missing some. Of 120,000 or so clones listed, approximately 80% were seen once; the top ten hold 1.5%. J gave up 7 bases and V 1 base, and 16 bases lay outside the gene matches. The germline V gene has CDR1 SGHRS and CDR2 YFSETQ. This CDR3 spans 19 amino acids. V usage is TRBV5-1 and J usage is TRBJ2-1, with TRBD2 matching 11 bases. This sequence was found in a woman between 18 and 29 years old in good health and CMV-seronegative. The sample taken for sequencing was PBMCs. Written as DNA, the CDR3 is TGCGCCAGCAGCTTGTCTTTAGCGGGAGGGATAAAAGGGGGGAATGAGCAGTTCTTC. As protein: CASSLSLAGGIKGGNEQFF.